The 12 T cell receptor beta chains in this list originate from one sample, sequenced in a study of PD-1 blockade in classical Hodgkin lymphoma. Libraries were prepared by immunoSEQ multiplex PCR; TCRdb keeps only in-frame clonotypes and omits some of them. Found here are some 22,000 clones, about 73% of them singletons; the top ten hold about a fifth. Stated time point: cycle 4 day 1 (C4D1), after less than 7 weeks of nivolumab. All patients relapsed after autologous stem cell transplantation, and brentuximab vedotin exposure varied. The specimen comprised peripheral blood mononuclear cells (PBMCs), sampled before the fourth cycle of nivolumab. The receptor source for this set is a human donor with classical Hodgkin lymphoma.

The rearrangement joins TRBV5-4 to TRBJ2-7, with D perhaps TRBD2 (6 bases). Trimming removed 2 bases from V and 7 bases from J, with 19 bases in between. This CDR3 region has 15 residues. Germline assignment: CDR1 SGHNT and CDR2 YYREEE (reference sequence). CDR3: CASSFGGDGLWEQYF. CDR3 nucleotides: TGTGCCAGCAGCTTCGGGGGAGACGGCCTCTGGGAGCAGTACTTC.

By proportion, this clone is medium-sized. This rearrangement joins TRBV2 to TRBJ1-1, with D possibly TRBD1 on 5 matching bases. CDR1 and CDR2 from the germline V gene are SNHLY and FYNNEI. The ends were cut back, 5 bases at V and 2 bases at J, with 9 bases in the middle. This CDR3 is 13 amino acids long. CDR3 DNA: TGTGCCAGCAGTAGTGACAGTAACACTGAAGCTTTCTTT. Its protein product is CASSSDSNTEAFF.

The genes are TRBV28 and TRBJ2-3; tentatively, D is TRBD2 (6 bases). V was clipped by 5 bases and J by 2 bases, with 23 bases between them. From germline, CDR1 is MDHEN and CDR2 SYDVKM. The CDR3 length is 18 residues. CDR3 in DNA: TGTGCCAGCAGTGATTCACCGGGACTTGGATCCCACACAGATACGCAGTATTTT. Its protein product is CASSDSPGLGSHTDTQYF.

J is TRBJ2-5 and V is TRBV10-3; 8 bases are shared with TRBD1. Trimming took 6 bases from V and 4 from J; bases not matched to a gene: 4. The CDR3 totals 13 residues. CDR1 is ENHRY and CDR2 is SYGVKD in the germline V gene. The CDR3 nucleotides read TGTGCCATCAGGACAGGGGTTGGAGAGACCCAGTACTTC. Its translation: CAIRTGVGETQYF.

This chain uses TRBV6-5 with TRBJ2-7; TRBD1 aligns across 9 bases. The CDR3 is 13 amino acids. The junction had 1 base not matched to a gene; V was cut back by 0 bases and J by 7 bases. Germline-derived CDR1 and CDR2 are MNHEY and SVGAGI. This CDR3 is CASSYSGQGEQYF. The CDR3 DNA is TGTGCCAGCAGTTACTCCGGACAGGGGGAGCAGTACTTC.

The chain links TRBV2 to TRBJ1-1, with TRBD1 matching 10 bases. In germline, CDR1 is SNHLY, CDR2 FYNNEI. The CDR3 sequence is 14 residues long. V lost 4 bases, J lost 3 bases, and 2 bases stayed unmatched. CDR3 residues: CASSGQGADTEAFF. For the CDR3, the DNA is TGTGCCAGCAGTGGACAGGGGGCGGACACTGAAGCTTTCTTT. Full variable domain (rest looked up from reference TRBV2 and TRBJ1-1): EPEVTQTPSHQVTQMGQEVILRCVPISNHLYFYWYRQILGQKVEFLVSFYNNEISEKSEIFDDQFSVERPDGSNFTLKIRSTKLEDSAMYFCASSGQGADTEAFFGQGTRLTVV.

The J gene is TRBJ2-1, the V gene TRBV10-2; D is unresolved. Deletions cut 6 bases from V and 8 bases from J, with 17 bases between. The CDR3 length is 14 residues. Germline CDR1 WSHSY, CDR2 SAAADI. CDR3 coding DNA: TGCGCCAGCAGGACAAGGCCCAAATACCATGAGCAGTTCTTC. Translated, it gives CASRTRPKYHEQFF.

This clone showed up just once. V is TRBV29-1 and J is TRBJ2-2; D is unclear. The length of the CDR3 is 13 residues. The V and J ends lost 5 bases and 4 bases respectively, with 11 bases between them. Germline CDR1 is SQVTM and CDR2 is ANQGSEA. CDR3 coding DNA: TGCAGCGTTAACACCAGCCCCACCGGGGAGCTGTTTTTT. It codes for CSVNTSPTGELFF.

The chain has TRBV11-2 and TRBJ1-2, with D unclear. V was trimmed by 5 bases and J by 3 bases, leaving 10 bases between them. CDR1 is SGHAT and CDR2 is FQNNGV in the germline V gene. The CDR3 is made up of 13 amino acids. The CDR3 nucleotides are TGTGCCAGCAGCAGACCGGGAGACTATGGCTACACCTTC. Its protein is CASSRPGDYGYTF.

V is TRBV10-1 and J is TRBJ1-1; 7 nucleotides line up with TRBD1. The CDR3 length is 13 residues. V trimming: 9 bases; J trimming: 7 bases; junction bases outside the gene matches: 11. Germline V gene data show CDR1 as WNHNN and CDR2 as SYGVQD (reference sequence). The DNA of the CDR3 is TGCGCCAGGGAGGACAGGCCCCGAAATGAAGCTTTCTTT. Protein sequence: CAREDRPRNEAFF.

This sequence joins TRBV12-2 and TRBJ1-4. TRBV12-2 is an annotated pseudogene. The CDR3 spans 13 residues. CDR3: CASRLGGNEKLFF. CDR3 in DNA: TGTGCAAGTCGCTTAGGCGGGAATGAAAAACTGTTTTTT.

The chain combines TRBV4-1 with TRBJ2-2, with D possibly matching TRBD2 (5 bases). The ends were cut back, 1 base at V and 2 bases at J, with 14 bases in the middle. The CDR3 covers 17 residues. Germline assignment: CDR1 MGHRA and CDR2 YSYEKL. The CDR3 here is CASSQVLGRTNTGELFF. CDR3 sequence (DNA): TGCGCCAGCAGCCAAGTACTTGGGAGAACCAACACCGGGGAGCTGTTTTTT.